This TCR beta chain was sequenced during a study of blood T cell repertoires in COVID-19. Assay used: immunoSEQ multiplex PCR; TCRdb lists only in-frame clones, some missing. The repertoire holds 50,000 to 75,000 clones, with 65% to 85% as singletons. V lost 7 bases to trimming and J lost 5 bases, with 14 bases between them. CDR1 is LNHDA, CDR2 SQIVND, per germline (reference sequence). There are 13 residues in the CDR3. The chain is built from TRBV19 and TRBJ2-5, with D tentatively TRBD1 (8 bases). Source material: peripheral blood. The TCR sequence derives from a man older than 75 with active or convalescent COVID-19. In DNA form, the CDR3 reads TGTGCCAGTACTGTACAGGGGGGGGAGACCCAGTACTTC. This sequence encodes CASTVQGGETQYF.